The clone carrying this T cell receptor (beta chain) was seen only a few times. The antigen remains unidentified. Time point reported: baseline pretreatment blood. Documented treatment: 15 Gy SBRT to primary tumor, nephrectomy 4 weeks later. After SBRT, blood was collected at 2 and 4 weeks, plus baseline. This sample is part of a study of radiation and T cells in renal cell carcinoma. Study-level results: Without pretreatment biopsies, baseline tumor clonotype presence was undetermined.

Per the germline V gene, CDR1 is SGHNT and CDR2 is YYREEE (reference sequence). Trimming removed 1 base at V and 2 bases at J, with 13 bases between. The CDR3 sequence is 15 residues long. Profiled with immunoSEQ multiplex PCR; TCRdb holds only in-frame clones, not every one. The table lists 150,000 or so clones, about 87% of them singletons. The chain employs TRBV5-4 and TRBJ2-7, with D perhaps being TRBD1 or TRBD2 (6 bases each). The sequence came from a woman in her 70s with renal cell carcinoma. Here the sequenced sample was blood, taken from a patient whose treatment included radiotherapy and nephrectomy. The CDR3 protein is CASSLSGAKTYEQYF. The CDR3 nucleotides read TGTGCCAGCAGCTTGTCGGGGGCGAAAACCTACGAGCAGTACTTC.